This TCR beta chain was observed in a study of technical replicates of blood from a handful of donors. Assay used: immunoSEQ multiplex PCR; TCRdb lists only in-frame clones, some missing. In the table there are about 100,000 clones, about 95% of which are singletons. The V gene end was trimmed by 4 bases and the J gene end by 0 bases; junction bases not matched to a gene: 3. The germline V gene has CDR1 SGHRS and CDR2 YFSETQ. This CDR3 region has 14 residues. The sequenced sample consisted of T cells isolated from PBMCs. This receptor was identified in a human donor in good health. The J gene is TRBJ1-1, the V gene TRBV5-1, with TRBD1 matching over 7 bases. The DNA for the CDR3 is TGCGCCAGCAGCGGGGGACAGATGAACACTGAAGCTTTCTTT. This gives the protein CASSGGQMNTEAFF.